Below are 7 T cell receptor beta chains sequenced from a single sample in a study of blood T cells in healthy people across ages. Together with a sample-barcoded 5' primer, a J-beta primer mix was included in a second PCR lasting 7 to 11 cycles. TCRdb called the 5' RACE reads again in MiXCR, with one record for every CDR3 protein. This table has roughly 500,000 distinct CDR3 sequences, approximately 25% appearing once. The sequenced sample was blood. The receptors were sampled from a woman in her 70s in good health.

The chain combines TRBV6-5 with TRBJ1-5; D remains ambiguous. V lost 2 bases and J lost 6, with 11 bases in between. Germline CDR1 is MNHEY and CDR2 is SVGAGI. This CDR3 region has 14 residues. The CDR3 DNA sequence: TGTGCCAGCAGTTACAAGCGGGGTGGTCAGCCCCAGCATTTT. Encoded protein: CASSYKRGGQPQHF.

This chain connects TRBV11-2 to TRBJ2-1; 8 bases agree with TRBD2. CDR3 length: 14 amino acids. Germline CDR1 is SGHAT and CDR2 is FQNNGV. After removal of 7 bases from V and 2 bases from J, the junction contained 4 bases not matched to a gene. CDR3 sequence reads: CASTPGLAYNEQFF. The CDR3 DNA follows: TGTGCCAGCACCCCGGGACTAGCCTACAATGAGCAGTTCTTC.

The chain employs TRBV7-9 and TRBJ2-5; either TRBD1 or TRBD2 may fit D (6 bases each). V shed 5 bases and J shed 4 bases, with 14 bases lying between them. The germline V gene has CDR1 SEHNR and CDR2 FQNEAQ (reference sequence). The CDR3 runs to 14 residues. CDR3 DNA sequence: TGTGCCAGCAGCACCGGGGGCCTTCTAGAGACCCAGTACTTC. Its protein is CASSTGGLLETQYF.

This clonotype was counted many times. The chain combines TRBV7-2 with TRBJ1-2, with 9 bases fitting TRBD1. Germline lookup yields CDR1 SGHTA and CDR2 FQGNSA. After removal of 3 bases from V and 2 bases from J, the junction contained 1 base not matched to a gene. The CDR3 covers 14 residues. CDR3 sequence: CASSFGTGNYGYTF. The CDR3 nucleotides read TGTGCCAGCAGCTTCGGGACAGGGAACTATGGCTACACCTTC.

The chain is built from TRBV12-3 or TRBV12-4 and TRBJ1-1; D not certain. The CDR3 runs 15 residues. V dropped 4 bases and J dropped 3 bases, with 15 bases sitting between them. CDR3 sequence: CASSSRSGLDTEAFF. DNA for the CDR3: TGTGCCAGCAGTTCCCGGAGCGGTCTGGACACTGAAGCTTTCTTT.

The V call is TRBV29-1, the J call TRBJ1-2, with a weak D call TRBD1 (6 bases). The CDR3 has 15 amino acids. Germline V gives CDR1 SQVTM, CDR2 ANQGSEA. Trimming cost V 6 bases and J 5 bases, with 22 bases left between them. In DNA form, the CDR3 reads TGCAGCGTGCAACTGATCCTGGGGGCCTCTTATGGCTACACCTTC. Encoded protein: CSVQLILGASYGYTF.

The rearrangement links TRBV3-1 to TRBJ2-7; a weak D match, TRBD1 (6 bases). Germline CDR1 and CDR2: LGHDT and YNNKEL (reference sequence). This CDR3 region has 15 residues. Trimming pared 1 base from V and 3 bases from J, leaving 13 bases between. CDR3 in amino acids: CASSQVGQKLYEQYF. CDR3 in DNA: TGTGCCAGCAGCCAAGTAGGACAGAAACTCTACGAGCAGTACTTC.